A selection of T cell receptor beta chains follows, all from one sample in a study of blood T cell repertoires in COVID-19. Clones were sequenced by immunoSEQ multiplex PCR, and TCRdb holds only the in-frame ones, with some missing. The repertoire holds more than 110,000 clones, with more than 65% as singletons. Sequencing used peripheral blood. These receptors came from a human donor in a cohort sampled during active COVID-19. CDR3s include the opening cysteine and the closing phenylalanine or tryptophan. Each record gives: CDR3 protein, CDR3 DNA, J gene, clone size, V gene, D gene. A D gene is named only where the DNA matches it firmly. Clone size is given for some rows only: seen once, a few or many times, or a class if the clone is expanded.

CDR3 protein: CASGQSAYEQYF; CDR3 DNA: TGTGCCAGTGGGCAGTCTGCCTACGAGCAGTACTTC; J gene: TRBJ2-7; clone size: -; V gene: TRBV6-5; D gene: -
CDR3 protein: CASSLDLGNQPQHF; CDR3 DNA: TGTGCCAGCAGCTTGGACTTAGGCAATCAGCCCCAGCATTTT; J gene: TRBJ1-5; clone size: -; V gene: TRBV11-2; D gene: -
CDR3 protein: CASRAGESVGSTEAFF; CDR3 DNA: TGTGCCAGTAGGGCGGGGGAGTCGGTGGGCTCCACTGAAGCTTTCTTT; J gene: TRBJ1-1; clone size: -; V gene: TRBV19; D gene: -
CDR3 protein: CASARGQAKETQYF; CDR3 DNA: TGTGCCAGCGCACGAGGACAGGCGAAAGAGACCCAGTACTTC; J gene: TRBJ2-5; clone size: -; V gene: TRBV5-8; D gene: TRBD1
CDR3 protein: CASLGQGYGYTF; CDR3 DNA: TGTGCCAGCCTAGGACAGGGGTATGGCTACACCTTC; J gene: TRBJ1-2; clone size: -; V gene: TRBV27; D gene: TRBD1
CDR3 protein: CATSSQAAGGLYEQFF; CDR3 DNA: TGTGCCACCAGCAGCCAAGCAGCGGGGGGCCTTTATGAGCAGTTCTTC; J gene: TRBJ2-1; clone size: once; V gene: TRBV15; D gene: TRBD2
CDR3 protein: CASSRRTGGSGEQYF; CDR3 DNA: TGTGCCAGCAGTAGACGCACAGGGGGCTCTGGGGAGCAGTACTTC; J gene: TRBJ2-7; clone size: once; V gene: TRBV5-8; D gene: TRBD1
CDR3 protein: CATSSPKGTGGRETQYF; CDR3 DNA: TGTGCCACCAGCTCCCCTAAGGGGACAGGGGGCCGGGAGACCCAGTACTTC; J gene: TRBJ2-5; clone size: -; V gene: TRBV15; D gene: TRBD1
CDR3 protein: CASSWRAGVSYEQYF; CDR3 DNA: TGCGCCAGCAGCTGGCGGGCGGGGGTTTCCTACGAGCAGTACTTC; J gene: TRBJ2-7; clone size: -; V gene: TRBV5-1; D gene: TRBD2
CDR3 protein: CARPKGLSNQPQHF; CDR3 DNA: TGCGCCAGGCCGAAGGGACTGAGCAATCAGCCCCAGCATTTT; J gene: TRBJ1-5; clone size: -; V gene: TRBV10-1; D gene: -
CDR3 protein: CASSESPAGYYGYTF; CDR3 DNA: TGTGCCAGCAGTGAATCACCAGCGGGGTACTATGGCTACACCTTC; J gene: TRBJ1-2; clone size: -; V gene: TRBV6-1; D gene: -
CDR3 protein: CASRPDYPQYF; CDR3 DNA: TGTGCCAGCAGGCCGGACTACCCGCAGTATTTT; J gene: TRBJ2-3; clone size: once; V gene: TRBV3-1/TRBV3-2; D gene: -
CDR3 protein: CASSLTGSHAFSGYTF; CDR3 DNA: TGTGCCAGCAGCTTAACAGGGAGTCACGCTTTCTCCGGCTACACCTTC; J gene: TRBJ1-2; clone size: -; V gene: TRBV7-3; D gene: -
CDR3 protein: CASSLTLAGGSYNEQFF; CDR3 DNA: TGCGCCAGCAGCTTAACCCTAGCGGGGGGTTCCTACAATGAGCAGTTCTTC; J gene: TRBJ2-1; clone size: -; V gene: TRBV5-1; D gene: TRBD2
CDR3 protein: CEMGAGGTDTQYF; CDR3 DNA: TGTGAAATGGGGGCAGGGGGCACAGATACGCAGTATTTT; J gene: TRBJ2-3; clone size: medium-sized; V gene: TRBV12-1; D gene: -
CDR3 protein: CAISGMTGLLDTQYF; CDR3 DNA: TGTGCCATCAGTGGCATGACAGGGTTATTAGATACGCAGTATTTT; J gene: TRBJ2-3; clone size: -; V gene: TRBV10-3; D gene: TRBD1
CDR3 protein: CASSYSRPKQGSDTEAFF; CDR3 DNA: TGTGCCAGCAGTTATTCCCGACCAAAACAGGGCTCGGACACTGAAGCTTTCTTT; J gene: TRBJ1-1; clone size: -; V gene: TRBV6-9; D gene: -
CDR3 protein: CASSYPRTDNEKLFF; CDR3 DNA: TGTGCCAGCAGTTACCCCCGGACTGATAATGAAAAACTGTTTTTT; J gene: TRBJ1-4; clone size: once; V gene: TRBV6-2/TRBV6-3; D gene: -
CDR3 protein: CASSPQATSYNSPLHF; CDR3 DNA: TGTGCCAGCTCACCGCAGGCCACTTCCTATAATTCACCCCTCCACTTT; J gene: TRBJ1-6; clone size: -; V gene: TRBV18; D gene: -
CDR3 protein: CASSVVVQGTTEAFF; CDR3 DNA: TGTGCCAGCAGCGTAGTCGTACAGGGAACCACTGAAGCTTTCTTT; J gene: TRBJ1-1; clone size: -; V gene: TRBV9; D gene: -
CDR3 protein: CASSLGTGVLNEQFF; CDR3 DNA: TGCGCCAGCAGCTTGGGGACAGGGGTTTTGAATGAGCAGTTCTTC; J gene: TRBJ2-1; clone size: once; V gene: TRBV5-1; D gene: TRBD1
CDR3 protein: CASSDPVNQPQHF; CDR3 DNA: TGTGCCAGCAGTGATCCGGTGAATCAGCCCCAGCATTTT; J gene: TRBJ1-5; clone size: few; V gene: TRBV6-1; D gene: -
CDR3 protein: CASGLLISSGNTIYF; CDR3 DNA: TGTGCTAGTGGCCTCCTAATAAGCTCTGGAAACACCATATATTTT; J gene: TRBJ1-3; clone size: -; V gene: TRBV12-5; D gene: -